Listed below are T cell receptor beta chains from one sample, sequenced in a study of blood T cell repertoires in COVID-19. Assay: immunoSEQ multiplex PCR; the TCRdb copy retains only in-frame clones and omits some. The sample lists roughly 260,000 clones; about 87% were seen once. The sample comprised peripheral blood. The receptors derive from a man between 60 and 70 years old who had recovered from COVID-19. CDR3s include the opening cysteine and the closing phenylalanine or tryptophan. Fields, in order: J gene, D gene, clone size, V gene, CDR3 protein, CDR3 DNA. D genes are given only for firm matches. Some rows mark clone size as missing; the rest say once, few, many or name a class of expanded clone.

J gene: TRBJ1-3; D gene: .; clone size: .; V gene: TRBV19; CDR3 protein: CASSIVSRVPGNTIYF; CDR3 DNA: TGTGCCAGTAGTATAGTCTCGCGTGTCCCTGGAAACACCATATATTTT
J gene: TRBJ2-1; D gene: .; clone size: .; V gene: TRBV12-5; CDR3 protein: CASGLGMSSYNEQFF; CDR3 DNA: TGTGCTAGTGGGCTAGGTATGAGCTCCTACAATGAGCAGTTCTTC
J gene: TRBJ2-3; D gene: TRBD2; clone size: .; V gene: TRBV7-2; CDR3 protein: CASSLAGGGDYTDTQYF; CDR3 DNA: TGTGCCAGCAGCTTAGCGGGCGGGGGGGACTACACAGATACGCAGTATTTT
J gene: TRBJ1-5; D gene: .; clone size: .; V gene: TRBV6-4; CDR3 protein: CASSDLRGGEPQHF; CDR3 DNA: TGTGCCAGCAGTGATCTTCGCGGGGGGGAGCCCCAGCATTTT
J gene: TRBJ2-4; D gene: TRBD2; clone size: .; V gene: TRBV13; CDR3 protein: CASSGVGGNIQYF; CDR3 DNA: TGTGCCAGCAGCGGAGTCGGGGGGAACATTCAGTACTTC
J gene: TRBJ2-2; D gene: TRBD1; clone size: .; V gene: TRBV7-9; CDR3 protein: CASSFLGQETGELFF; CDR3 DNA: TGTGCCAGCAGCTTTTTAGGACAGGAGACCGGGGAGCTGTTTTTT
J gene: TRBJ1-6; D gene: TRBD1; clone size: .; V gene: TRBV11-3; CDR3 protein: CASSLVGEGDRGNSPLHF; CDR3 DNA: TGTGCCAGCAGCTTAGTAGGGGAGGGGGACAGGGGTAATTCACCCCTCCACTTT
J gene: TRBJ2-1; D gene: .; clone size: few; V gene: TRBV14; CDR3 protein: CASSQAREVRLPYNEQFF; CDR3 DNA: TGTGCCAGCAGCCAAGCCCGAGAAGTCAGGCTCCCCTACAATGAGCAGTTCTTC
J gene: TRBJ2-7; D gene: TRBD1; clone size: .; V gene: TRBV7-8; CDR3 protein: CASSLVRDSYEQYF; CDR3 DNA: TGTGCCAGCAGCTTAGTACGGGACAGCTACGAGCAGTACTTC
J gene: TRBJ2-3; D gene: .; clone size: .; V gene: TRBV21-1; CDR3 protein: CASSKNEAARHTSTDTQYF; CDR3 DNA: TGTGCCAGCAGCAAAAATGAGGCGGCGCGGCATACTAGCACAGATACGCAGTATTTT
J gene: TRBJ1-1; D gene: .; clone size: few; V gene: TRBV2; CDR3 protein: CASRQGFEAFF; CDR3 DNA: TGTGCCAGCAGGCAGGGATTTGAAGCTTTCTTT
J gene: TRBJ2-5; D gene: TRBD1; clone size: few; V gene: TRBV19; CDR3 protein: CASSPSTGGETQYF; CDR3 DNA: TGTGCCAGTAGCCCTTCGACAGGGGGAGAGACCCAGTACTTC
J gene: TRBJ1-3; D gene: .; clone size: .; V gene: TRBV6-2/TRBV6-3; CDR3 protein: CASSYGPNTIYF; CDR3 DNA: TGTGCCAGCAGTTACGGGCCGAACACCATATATTTT
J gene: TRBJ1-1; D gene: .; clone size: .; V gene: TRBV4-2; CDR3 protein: CASSPTVAVRLNTEAFF; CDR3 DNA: TGTGCCAGCAGCCCGACCGTGGCAGTGAGGTTGAACACTGAAGCTTTCTTT
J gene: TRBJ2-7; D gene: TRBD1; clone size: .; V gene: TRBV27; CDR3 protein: CASGTGTGGFGQYF; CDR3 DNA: TGTGCCAGCGGGACCGGGACAGGGGGCTTCGGGCAGTACTTC
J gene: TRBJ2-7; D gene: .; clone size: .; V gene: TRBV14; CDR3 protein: CASSQAQKQYF; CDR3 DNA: TGTGCCAGCAGCCAAGCCCAAAAGCAGTACTTC
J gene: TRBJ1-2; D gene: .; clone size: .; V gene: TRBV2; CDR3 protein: CASSVGYTF; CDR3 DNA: TGTGCCAGCAGCGTTGGCTACACCTTC
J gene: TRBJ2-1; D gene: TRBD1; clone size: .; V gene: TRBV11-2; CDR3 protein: CASGGTGYDEQFF; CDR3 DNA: TGTGCCAGCGGAGGGACAGGGTACGATGAGCAGTTCTTC